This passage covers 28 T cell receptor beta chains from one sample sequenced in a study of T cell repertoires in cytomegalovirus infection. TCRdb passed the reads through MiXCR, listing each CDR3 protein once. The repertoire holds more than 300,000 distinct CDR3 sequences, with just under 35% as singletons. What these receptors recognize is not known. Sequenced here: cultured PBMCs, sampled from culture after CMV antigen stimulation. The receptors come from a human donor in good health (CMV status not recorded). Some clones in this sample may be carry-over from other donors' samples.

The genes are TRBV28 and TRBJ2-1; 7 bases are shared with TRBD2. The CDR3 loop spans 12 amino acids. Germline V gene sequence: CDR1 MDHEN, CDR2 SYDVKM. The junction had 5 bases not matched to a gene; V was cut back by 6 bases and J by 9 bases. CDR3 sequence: CASSTWGGEQFF. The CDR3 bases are TGTGCCAGCAGCACCTGGGGGGGTGAGCAGTTCTTC.

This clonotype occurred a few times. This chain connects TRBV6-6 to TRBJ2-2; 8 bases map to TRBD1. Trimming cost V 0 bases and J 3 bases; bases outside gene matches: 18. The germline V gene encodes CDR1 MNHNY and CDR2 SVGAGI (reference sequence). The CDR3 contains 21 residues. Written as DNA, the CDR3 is TGTGCCAGCAGTTACTCACCTCAAGGACAGGGCCTCAAGCAAGACACCGGGGAGCTGTTTTTT. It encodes CASSYSPQGQGLKQDTGELFF.

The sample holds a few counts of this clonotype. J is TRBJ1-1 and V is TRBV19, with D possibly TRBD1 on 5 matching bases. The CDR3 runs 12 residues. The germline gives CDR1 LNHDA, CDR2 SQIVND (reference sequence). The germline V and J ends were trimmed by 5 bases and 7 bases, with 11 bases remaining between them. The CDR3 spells CASSLRGSEAFF. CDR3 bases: TGTGCCAGTAGTTTACGGGGGAGTGAAGCTTTCTTT.

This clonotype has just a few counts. CDR3 nucleotide sequence: TGTGCCAGCAGTGGGGGAGATAACTATGGCTACACCTTC. The encoded protein is CASSGGDNYGYTF. The chain uses TRBV12-3 or TRBV12-4 and TRBJ1-2; perhaps TRBD1 as D (5 bases). The CDR3 has 13 residues. The germline V and J ends were trimmed by 5 bases and 1 base, with 8 bases remaining between them.

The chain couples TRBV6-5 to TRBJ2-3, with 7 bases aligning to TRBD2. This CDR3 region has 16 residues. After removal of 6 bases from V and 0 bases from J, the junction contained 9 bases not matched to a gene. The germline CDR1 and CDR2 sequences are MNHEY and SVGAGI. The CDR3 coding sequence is TGTGCCAGCAGCCGTTCTAGCGGAGCTAGCACAGATACGCAGTATTTT. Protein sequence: CASSRSSGASTDTQYF.

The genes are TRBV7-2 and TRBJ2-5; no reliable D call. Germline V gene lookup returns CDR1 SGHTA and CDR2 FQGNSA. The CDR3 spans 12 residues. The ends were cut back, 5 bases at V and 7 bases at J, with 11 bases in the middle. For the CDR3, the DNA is TGTGCCAGCAGCCCCTATCGCGGGACCCAGTACTTC. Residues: CASSPYRGTQYF.

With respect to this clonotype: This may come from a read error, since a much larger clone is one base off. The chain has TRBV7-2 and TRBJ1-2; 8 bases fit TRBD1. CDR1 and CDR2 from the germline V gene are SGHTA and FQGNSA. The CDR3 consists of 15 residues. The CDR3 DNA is TGTGCCAGCAGCGGGGCGGGACAGGAGGCCTATGTCTACACCTTC. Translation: CASSGAGQEAYVYTF.

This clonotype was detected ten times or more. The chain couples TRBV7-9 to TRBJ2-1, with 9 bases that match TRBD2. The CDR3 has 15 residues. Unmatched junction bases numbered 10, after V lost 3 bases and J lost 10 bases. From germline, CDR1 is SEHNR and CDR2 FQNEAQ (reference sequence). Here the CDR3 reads CASSFRTSGHLEQFF. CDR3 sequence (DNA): TGTGCCAGCAGCTTCAGAACTAGCGGGCACCTAGAGCAGTTCTTC. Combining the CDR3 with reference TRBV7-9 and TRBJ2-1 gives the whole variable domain DTGVSQNPRHKITKRGQNVTFRCDPISEHNRLYWYRQTLGQGPEFLTYFQNEAQLEKSRLLSDRFSAERPKGSFSTLEIQRTEQGDSAMYLCASSFRTSGHLEQFFGPGTRLTVL.

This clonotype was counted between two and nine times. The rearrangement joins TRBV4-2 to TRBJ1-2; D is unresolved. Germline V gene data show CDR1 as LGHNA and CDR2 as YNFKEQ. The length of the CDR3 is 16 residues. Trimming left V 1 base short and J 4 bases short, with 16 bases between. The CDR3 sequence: CASSQALFPESYGYTF. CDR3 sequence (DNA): TGTGCCAGCAGCCAAGCCCTATTTCCCGAGAGCTATGGCTACACCTTC.

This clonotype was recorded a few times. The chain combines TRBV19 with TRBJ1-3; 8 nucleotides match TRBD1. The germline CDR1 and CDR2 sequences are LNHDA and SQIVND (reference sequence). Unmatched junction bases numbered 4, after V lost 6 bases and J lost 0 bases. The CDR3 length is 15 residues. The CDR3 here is CASRDRDISGNTIYF. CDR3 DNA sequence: TGTGCCAGTAGGGACAGGGACATCTCTGGAAACACCATATATTTT.

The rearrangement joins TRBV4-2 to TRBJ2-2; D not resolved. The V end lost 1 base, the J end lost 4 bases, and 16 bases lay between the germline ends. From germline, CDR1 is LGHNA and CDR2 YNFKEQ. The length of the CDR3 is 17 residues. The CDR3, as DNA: TGTGCCAGCAGCCAAGGGCTGTCACCCACCCCCACCGGGGAGCTGTTTTTT. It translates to CASSQGLSPTPTGELFF.

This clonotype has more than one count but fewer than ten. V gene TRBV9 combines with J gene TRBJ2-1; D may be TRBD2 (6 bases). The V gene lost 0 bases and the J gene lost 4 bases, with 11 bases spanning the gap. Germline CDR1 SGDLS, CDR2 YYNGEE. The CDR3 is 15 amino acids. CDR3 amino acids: CASSVAAGMYNEQFF. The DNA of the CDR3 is TGTGCCAGCAGCGTAGCCGCGGGGATGTACAATGAGCAGTTCTTC. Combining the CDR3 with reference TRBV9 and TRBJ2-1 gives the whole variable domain DSGVTQTPKHLITATGQRVTLRCSPRSGDLSVYWYQQSLDQGLQFLIQYYNGEERAKGNILERFSAQQFPDLHSELNLSSLELGDSALYFCASSVAAGMYNEQFFGPGTRLTVL.

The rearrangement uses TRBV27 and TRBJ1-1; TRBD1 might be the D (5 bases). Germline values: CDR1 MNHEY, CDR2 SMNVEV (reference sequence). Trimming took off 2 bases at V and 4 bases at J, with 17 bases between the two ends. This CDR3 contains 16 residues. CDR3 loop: CASSLRAGRRGTEAFF. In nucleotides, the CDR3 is TGTGCCAGCAGTTTAAGGGCAGGGCGGAGGGGCACTGAAGCTTTCTTT.

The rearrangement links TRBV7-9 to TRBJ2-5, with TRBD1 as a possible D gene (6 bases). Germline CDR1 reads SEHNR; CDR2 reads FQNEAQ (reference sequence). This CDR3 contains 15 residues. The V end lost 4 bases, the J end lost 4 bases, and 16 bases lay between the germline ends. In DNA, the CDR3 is TGTGCCAGCAGCTCCTCCGGGACAAGAGGAGAGACCCAGTACTTC. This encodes CASSSSGTRGETQYF.

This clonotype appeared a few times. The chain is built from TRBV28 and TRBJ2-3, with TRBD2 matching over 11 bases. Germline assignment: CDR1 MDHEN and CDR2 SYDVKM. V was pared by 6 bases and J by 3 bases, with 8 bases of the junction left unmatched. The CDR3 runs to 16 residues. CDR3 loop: CASRGTGTSGTDTQYF. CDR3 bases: TGTGCCAGCAGGGGAACCGGGACTAGCGGTACAGATACGCAGTATTTT.

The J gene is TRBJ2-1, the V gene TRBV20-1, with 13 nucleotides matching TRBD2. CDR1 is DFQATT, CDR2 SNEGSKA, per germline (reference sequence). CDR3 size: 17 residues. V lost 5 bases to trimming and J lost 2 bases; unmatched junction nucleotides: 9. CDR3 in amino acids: CSAPTSGRADTYNEQFF. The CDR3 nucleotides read TGCAGTGCTCCTACTAGCGGGAGGGCCGACACCTACAATGAGCAGTTCTTC.

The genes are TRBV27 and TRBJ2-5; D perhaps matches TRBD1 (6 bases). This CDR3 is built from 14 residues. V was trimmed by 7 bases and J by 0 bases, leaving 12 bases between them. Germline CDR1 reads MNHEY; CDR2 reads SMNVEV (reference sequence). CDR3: CASTLGDNQETQYF. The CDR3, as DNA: TGTGCCAGCACCTTGGGGGACAACCAAGAGACCCAGTACTTC.

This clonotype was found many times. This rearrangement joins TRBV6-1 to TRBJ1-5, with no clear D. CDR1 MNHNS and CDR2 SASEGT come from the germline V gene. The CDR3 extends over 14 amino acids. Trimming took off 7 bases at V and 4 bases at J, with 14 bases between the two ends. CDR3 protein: CASKSPGTNQPQHF. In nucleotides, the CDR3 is TGTGCCAGCAAAAGCCCGGGAACAAATCAGCCCCAGCATTTT.

Here the CDR3 reads CASSPGQSNEKLFF. DNA for the CDR3: TGTGCCAGCAGCCCGGGACAGTCTAATGAAAAACTGTTTTTT. The chain couples TRBV7-9 to TRBJ1-4; TRBD1 matches at 7 bases. V was clipped by 5 bases and J by 3 bases; unmatched bases: 3. Germline V CDR1 and CDR2: SEHNR, FQNEAQ (reference sequence). This CDR3 comprises 14 residues.

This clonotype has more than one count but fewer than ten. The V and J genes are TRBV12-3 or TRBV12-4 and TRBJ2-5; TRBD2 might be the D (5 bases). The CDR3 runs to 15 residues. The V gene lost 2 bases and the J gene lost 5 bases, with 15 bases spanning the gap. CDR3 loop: CASSLRDPVAETQYF. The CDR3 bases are TGTGCCAGCAGTTTAAGGGATCCTGTAGCGGAGACCCAGTACTTC.

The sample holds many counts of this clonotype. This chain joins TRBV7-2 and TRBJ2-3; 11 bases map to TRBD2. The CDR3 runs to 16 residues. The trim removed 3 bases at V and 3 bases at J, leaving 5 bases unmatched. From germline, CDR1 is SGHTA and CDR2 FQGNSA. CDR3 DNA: TGTGCCAGCAGCTTTAGCGGGGGGGGGTCAACAGATACGCAGTATTTT. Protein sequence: CASSFSGGGSTDTQYF. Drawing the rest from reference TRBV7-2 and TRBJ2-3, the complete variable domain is GAGVSQSPSNKVTEKGKDVELRCDPISGHTALYWYRQSLGQGLEFLIYFQGNSAPDKSGLPSDRFSAERTGGSVSTLTIQRTQQEDSAVYLCASSFSGGGSTDTQYFGPGTRLTVL.

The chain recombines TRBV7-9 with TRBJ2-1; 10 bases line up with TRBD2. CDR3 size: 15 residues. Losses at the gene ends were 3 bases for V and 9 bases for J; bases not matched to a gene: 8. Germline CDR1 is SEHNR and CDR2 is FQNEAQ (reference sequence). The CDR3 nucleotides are TGTGCCAGCAGCTTTAGCGGGAGGTCTTCTCGTGAGCAGTTCTTC. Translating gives CASSFSGRSSREQFF.

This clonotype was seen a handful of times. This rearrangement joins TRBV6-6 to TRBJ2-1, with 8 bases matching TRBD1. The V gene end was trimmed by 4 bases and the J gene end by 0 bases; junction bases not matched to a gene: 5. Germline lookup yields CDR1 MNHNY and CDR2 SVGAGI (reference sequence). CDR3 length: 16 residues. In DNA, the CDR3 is TGTGCCAGCAGTTCCAGGGGGCAGAGCTCCTACAATGAGCAGTTCTTC. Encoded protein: CASSSRGQSSYNEQFF.

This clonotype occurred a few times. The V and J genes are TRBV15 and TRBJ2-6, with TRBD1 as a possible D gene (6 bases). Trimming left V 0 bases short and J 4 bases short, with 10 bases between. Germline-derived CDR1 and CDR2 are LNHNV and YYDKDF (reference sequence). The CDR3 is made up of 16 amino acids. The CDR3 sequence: CATSREGAWGANVLTF. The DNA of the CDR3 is TGTGCCACCAGCAGAGAGGGGGCGTGGGGGGCCAACGTCCTGACTTTC.

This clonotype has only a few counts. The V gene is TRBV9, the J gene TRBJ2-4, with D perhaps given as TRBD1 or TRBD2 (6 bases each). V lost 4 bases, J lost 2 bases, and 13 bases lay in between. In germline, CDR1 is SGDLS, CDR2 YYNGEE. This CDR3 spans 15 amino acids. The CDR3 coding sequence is TGTGCCAGCAGCCGGGGGCAGGGCACCAAAAACATTCAGTACTTC. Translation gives CASSRGQGTKNIQYF.

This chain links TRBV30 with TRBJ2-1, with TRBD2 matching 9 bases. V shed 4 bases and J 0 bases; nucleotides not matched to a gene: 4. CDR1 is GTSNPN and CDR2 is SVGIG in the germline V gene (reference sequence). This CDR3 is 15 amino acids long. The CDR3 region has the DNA TGTGCCTGGAATTCGGGACTAGCCTCCTACAATGAGCAGTTCTTC. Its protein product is CAWNSGLASYNEQFF.

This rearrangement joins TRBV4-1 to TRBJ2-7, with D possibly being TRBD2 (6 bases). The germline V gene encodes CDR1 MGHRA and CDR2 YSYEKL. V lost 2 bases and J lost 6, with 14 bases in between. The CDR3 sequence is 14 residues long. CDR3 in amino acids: CASSQPGGMVEQYF. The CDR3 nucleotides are TGCGCCAGCAGCCAACCGGGCGGGATGGTCGAGCAGTACTTC.

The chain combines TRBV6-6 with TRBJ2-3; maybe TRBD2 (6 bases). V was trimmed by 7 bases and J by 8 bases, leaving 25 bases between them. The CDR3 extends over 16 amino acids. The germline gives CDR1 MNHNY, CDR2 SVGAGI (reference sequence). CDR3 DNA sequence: TGTGCCAGCATTGAAAATGGGGGGACCGACCGCGTTACGCAGTATTTT. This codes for CASIENGGTDRVTQYF.